Listed here are 18 T cell receptor beta chains from one sample, sequenced in a study of CD8 T cells in ankylosing spondylitis. TCRdb independently ran MiXCR on the 5' RACE reads; one entry per CDR3 protein. The sample holds around 140,000 distinct CDR3 sequences, 9.5% to 12% seen once. Sequenced input: blood, either unsorted or a sorted T cell fraction (not recorded which). The receptors were sampled from a female donor with ankylosing spondylitis or in good health (not recorded which).

Comment on this clonotype: Possible read error: a much larger clone is one base away. This rearrangement joins TRBV3-1 to TRBJ2-2, with D possibly being TRBD2 (5 bases). CDR1 is LGHDT and CDR2 is YNNKEL in the germline V gene (reference sequence). The CDR3 is 15 residues long. Here the CDR3 DNA reads TGTGACAGCAGCCAAGAGGGAACGCGAACCGGGGAGCTGTTTTTT. This gives the protein CDSSQEGTRTGELFF. The complete variable domain, with remaining parts taken from reference TRBV3-1 and TRBJ2-2, reads DTAVSQTPKYLVTQMGNDKSIKCEQNLGHDTMYWYKQDSKKFLKIMFSYNNKELIINETVPNRFSPKSPDKAHLNLHINSLELGDSAVYFCDSSQEGTRTGELFFGEGSRLTVL.

The V gene is TRBV20-1, the J gene TRBJ1-5; TRBD1 might be the D (6 bases). V was cut by 6 bases and J by 6 bases, with 18 bases left in between. The CDR3 has 14 residues. Germline-derived CDR1 and CDR2 are DFQATT and SNEGSKA (reference sequence). The DNA for the CDR3 is TGCAGTGCACAGGGAGGGGGGGGGAGTCAGCCCCAGCATTTT. This encodes CSAQGGGGSQPQHF.

A word on this clonotype: The junction and the germline gene differ at one end; a read error may be behind it. The chain recombines TRBV18 with TRBJ2-7; D is ambiguous. The CDR3 extends over 14 amino acids. CDR1 and CDR2 from the germline V gene are KGHSH and LQKENI. The CDR3 bases are TGTGTCAGCTCACCGAATTCATACTCCTACGAGCAGTACTTC. It translates to CVSSPNSYSYEQYF. Complete variable domain (other parts from reference TRBV18 and TRBJ2-7): NAGVMQNPRHLVRRRGQEARLRCSPMKGHSHVYWYRQLPEEGLKFMVYLQKENIIDESGMPKERFSAEFPKEGPSILRIQQVVRGDSAAYFCVSSPNSYSYEQYFGPGTRLTVT.

The chain carries TRBV12-3 or TRBV12-4 and TRBJ1-4, with unresolved D. V was trimmed by 2 bases and J by 7 bases, leaving 11 bases between them. CDR3 length equals 14 residues. CDR3: CASSLWGEGEKLFF. The CDR3 nucleotides are TGTGCCAGCAGTTTATGGGGTGAGGGTGAAAAACTGTTTTTT.

This clonotype was detected many times. The rearrangement links TRBV12-3 or TRBV12-4 to TRBJ1-5; 10 bases line up with TRBD1. V gave up 3 bases and J gave up 2 bases; unmatched junction bases: 4. CDR3 length equals 16 residues. Here the CDR3 reads CASSFGTGEGNQPQHF. CDR3 bases: TGTGCCAGCAGTTTCGGGACAGGGGAGGGCAATCAGCCCCAGCATTTT.

This clonotype has a count of ten or more. The chain carries TRBV7-2 and TRBJ1-2; 7 bases align to TRBD1. V trimming: 1 base; J trimming: 7 bases; junction bases outside the gene matches: 6. In germline, CDR1 is SGHTA, CDR2 FQGNSA. CDR3 length: 14 residues. The CDR3 loop reads CASSLVGTVTGYTF. The CDR3 DNA reads as TGTGCCAGCAGCTTAGTCGGGACAGTGACTGGCTACACCTTC.

The chain uses TRBV7-3 and TRBJ1-1; a weak D match, TRBD1 (6 bases). Trimming cost V 4 bases and J 10 bases, with 16 bases left between them. In germline, CDR1 is SGHTA, CDR2 FQGTGA. This CDR3 contains 13 residues. The CDR3 DNA sequence: TGTGCCAGCAGCTCCACCGACAGGTTGGTAGCTTTCTTT. Translating gives CASSSTDRLVAFF.

This clonotype was detected ten times or more. The CDR3 region has the DNA TGTGCCAGTAGCCTGGGGTTGGCGAACACTGAAGCTTTCTTT. It encodes CASSLGLANTEAFF. The rearrangement uses TRBV19 and TRBJ1-1, with D unclear. The CDR3 spans 14 residues. Germline-derived CDR1 and CDR2 are LNHDA and SQIVND (reference sequence). The V end lost 6 bases, the J end lost 1 base, and 12 bases lay between the germline ends.

This clonotype was counted many times. The chain has TRBV10-1 and TRBJ2-2; no firm D call. V was clipped by 0 bases and J by 2 bases, with 13 bases between them. This CDR3 spans 17 amino acids. Germline CDR1 and CDR2: WNHNN and SYGVQD (reference sequence). CDR3 nucleotides: TGCGCCAGCAGTGAGTCGGTTTCCTTGGTCAACACCGGGGAGCTGTTTTTT. It yields the protein CASSESVSLVNTGELFF.

The V and J genes are TRBV7-9 and TRBJ2-4; tentatively, D is TRBD2 (6 bases). The CDR3 spans 16 residues. Germline-derived CDR1 and CDR2 are SEHNR and FQNEAQ (reference sequence). V lost 5 bases, J lost 2 bases, and 16 bases lay in between. The CDR3: CASSRTGGVTKNIQYF. CDR3 DNA sequence: TGTGCCAGCAGCCGCACTGGAGGGGTGACCAAAAACATTCAGTACTTC.

The chain uses TRBV20-1 and TRBJ2-1; D ambiguous. CDR3 size: 13 residues. V was trimmed by 6 bases and J by 7 bases, leaving 16 bases between them. CDR1 is DFQATT and CDR2 is SNEGSKA in the germline V gene (reference sequence). The CDR3 is CSAPRPAGNEQFF. CDR3 nucleotide sequence: TGCAGTGCCCCGCGCCCAGCCGGGAATGAGCAGTTCTTC.

In this sample, this clonotype turned up many times. V usage is TRBV5-6 and J usage is TRBJ1-1; D possibly corresponds to TRBD1 (6 bases). Germline CDR1 and CDR2: SGHDT and YYEEEE. V was pared by 2 bases and J by 1 base, with 9 bases between. CDR3 length: 14 amino acids. CDR3 nucleotide sequence: TGTGCCAGCAGCTTCGACAGGCCGAACACTGAAGCTTTCTTT. It specifies CASSFDRPNTEAFF. The complete variable domain, with remaining parts taken from reference TRBV5-6 and TRBJ1-1, reads DAGVTQSPTHLIKTRGQQVTLRCSPKSGHDTVSWYQQALGQGPQFIFQYYEEEERQRGNFPDRFSGHQFPNYSSELNVNALLLGDSALYLCASSFDRPNTEAFFGQGTRLTVV.

There are many counts of this clonotype. The chain links TRBV20-1 to TRBJ2-3; no clear D. The germline V gene encodes CDR1 DFQATT and CDR2 SNEGSKA (reference sequence). V gave up 1 base and J gave up 7 bases, with 18 bases separating them. The CDR3 runs to 15 residues. Here the CDR3 reads CSARVGPEQSHTQYF. CDR3 bases: TGCAGTGCTAGAGTGGGCCCCGAACAAAGCCATACGCAGTATTTT.

This clonotype was counted between two and nine times. The chain links TRBV29-1 to TRBJ1-5; D is unresolved. Germline-derived CDR1 and CDR2 are SQVTM and ANQGSEA. CDR3 length equals 13 residues. V lost 4 bases and J lost 4, with 11 bases in between. CDR3 residues: CSVGYSLNQPQHF. The CDR3 DNA sequence: TGCAGCGTTGGTTACAGTTTGAATCAGCCCCAGCATTTT. Drawing the rest from reference TRBV29-1 and TRBJ1-5, the complete variable domain is SAVISQKPSRDICQRGTSLTIQCQVDSQVTMMFWYRQQPGQSLTLIATANQGSEATYESGFVIDKFPISRPNLTFSTLTVSNMSPEDSSIYLCSVGYSLNQPQHFGDGTRLSIL.

The chain joins TRBV2 to TRBJ2-6, with TRBD1 as a possible D gene (6 bases). There are 16 residues in the CDR3. The V end lost 5 bases, the J end lost 0 bases, and 11 bases lay between the germline ends. Germline loops: CDR1 SNHLY, CDR2 FYNNEI. The CDR3 spells CASSFDRLSGANVLTF. The CDR3 bases are TGTGCCAGCAGTTTCGACAGGCTCTCTGGGGCCAACGTCCTGACTTTC.

This clonotype came up a few times. V gene TRBV28 combines with J gene TRBJ2-5; no clear D. V lost 3 bases, J lost 0 bases, and 5 bases lay in between. The CDR3 has 13 amino acids. The germline V gene has CDR1 MDHEN and CDR2 SYDVKM. The CDR3 loop is CASSFVDQETQYF. CDR3 DNA sequence: TGTGCCAGCAGTTTCGTTGACCAAGAGACCCAGTACTTC.

This clonotype was recorded many times. The chain joins TRBV15 to TRBJ2-6, with D perhaps matching TRBD1 or TRBD2 (5 bases each). CDR3 length: 15 amino acids. The germline gives CDR1 LNHNV, CDR2 YYDKDF (reference sequence). Trimming stripped 5 bases from V and 2 bases from J, with 10 bases between. CDR3 region: CATSRGDPGANVLTF. For the CDR3, the DNA is TGTGCCACCAGCCGAGGGGACCCTGGGGCCAACGTCCTGACTTTC.

Turning to this clonotype: A much larger clone sits a single nucleotide away, making a read error possible. This chain links TRBV7-8 with TRBJ2-7, with TRBD2 matching over 12 bases. Germline V lookup: CDR1 SGHVS, CDR2 FQNEAQ. CDR3 length equals 14 residues. This CDR3 is CASSSGLAGYGQYF. The CDR3 DNA is TGTGCCAGCAGTTCTGGACTAGCGGGGTACGGGCAGTACTTC.